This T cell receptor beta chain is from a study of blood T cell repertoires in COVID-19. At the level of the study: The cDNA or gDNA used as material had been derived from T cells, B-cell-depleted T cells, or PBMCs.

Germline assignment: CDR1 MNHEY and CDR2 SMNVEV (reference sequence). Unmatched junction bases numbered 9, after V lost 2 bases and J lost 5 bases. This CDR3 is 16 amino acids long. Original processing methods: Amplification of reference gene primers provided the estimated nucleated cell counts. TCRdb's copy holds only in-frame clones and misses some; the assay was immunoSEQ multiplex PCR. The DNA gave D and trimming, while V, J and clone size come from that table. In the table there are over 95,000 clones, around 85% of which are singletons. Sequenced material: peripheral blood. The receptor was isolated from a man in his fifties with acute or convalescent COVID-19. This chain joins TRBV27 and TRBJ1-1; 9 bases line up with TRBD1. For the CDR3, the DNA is TGTGCCAGCAGTTTAGGACAGGGGTGGGGAACTACTGAAGCTTTCTTT. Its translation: CASSLGQGWGTTEAFF.